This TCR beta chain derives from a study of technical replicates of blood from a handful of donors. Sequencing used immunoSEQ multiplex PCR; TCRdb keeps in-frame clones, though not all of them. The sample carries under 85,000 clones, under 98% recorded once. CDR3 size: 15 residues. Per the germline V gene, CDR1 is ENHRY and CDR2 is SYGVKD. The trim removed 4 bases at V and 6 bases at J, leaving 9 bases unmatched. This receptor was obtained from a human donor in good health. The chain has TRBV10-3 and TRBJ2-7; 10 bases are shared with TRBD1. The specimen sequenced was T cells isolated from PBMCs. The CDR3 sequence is CAISAGQGGPGEQYF. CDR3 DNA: TGTGCCATCAGTGCCGGACAGGGGGGACCTGGCGAGCAGTACTTC.